One T cell receptor beta chain is described in this entry. The data stem from a study of blood T cell repertoires in COVID-19. The overall study: Samples came from the United States, Italy and Spain, spanning acute and convalescent COVID-19. In each case, the material was cDNA or gDNA derived from T cells, B-cell-depleted T cells, or PBMCs.

In the study's own analysis: Quantification of nucleated cells was approximated via reference gene primer amplification. Sequencing was performed with immunoSEQ multiplex PCR; in TCRdb, only in-frame clones are kept and a portion is missing. That table is the source of V, J and clone size, and D and trimming were worked out from the DNA. The sample records about 26,000 clones, around 67% being singletons. The receptor's source is a man aged 60 to 75 with active or convalescent COVID-19. The sample consisted of peripheral blood.

CDR3 in amino acids: CASSFTPGQGPGELFF. CDR3 coding DNA: TGTGCCAGCAGCTTTACACCGGGACAGGGGCCCGGGGAGCTGTTTTTT. The chain carries TRBV21-1 and TRBJ2-2; the DNA was not used to check the table's D call, TRBD1. TRBV21-1 is designated a pseudogene. This CDR3 has 16 amino acids.